The 15 T cell receptor beta chains below were found in one sample sequenced in a study of immune heterogeneity within non-small cell lung tumors. A first 10-cycle multiplex round used 32 V-gene and 13 J-gene primers on TCR beta CDR3. Via MiXCR, TCRdb re-called the multiplex PCR reads, giving one row per CDR3 protein. The table shows approximately 19,000 distinct CDR3 sequences, with less than 35% occurring only once. Genomic DNA from bulk tumor acted as the template, and about 600 ng was loaded per sample. Several biopsies were spaced far apart within each primary tumor and obtained as surgery took place. Their non-small cell lung cancer was newly diagnosed and untreated, and the patients underwent curative surgery. Sequenced material: lung tumor tissue. These receptors all stem from a man aged 35-49 years with non-small cell lung cancer.

This clonotype has a handful of counts. This chain's CDR3 is CASSFGGSGTDTQYF. The CDR3 DNA reads as TGTGCCAGCAGCTTCGGCGGGAGTGGCACAGATACGCAGTATTTT. The chain has TRBV7-9 and TRBJ2-3, with 7 bases matching TRBD2. Germline loops: CDR1 SEHNR, CDR2 FQNEAQ (reference sequence). Unmatched junction bases numbered 4, after V lost 3 bases and J lost 1 base. The CDR3 is 15 residues long.

The chain has TRBV7-3 and TRBJ2-3, with TRBD1 matching 8 bases. Trimming removed 5 bases from V and 0 bases from J; junction bases left unmatched: 4. There are 15 residues in the CDR3. The germline V gene has CDR1 SGHTA and CDR2 FQGTGA. CDR3 coding DNA: TGTGCCAGCAGCGCCACAGGGGGGAGCACAGATACGCAGTATTTT. It is translated as CASSATGGSTDTQYF.

The chain links TRBV9 to TRBJ2-3; 11 bases align to TRBD1. CDR3 length equals 16 residues. CDR1 and CDR2 (germline): SGDLS, YYNGEE. Unmatched junction bases numbered 12, after V lost 7 bases and J lost 5 bases. The CDR3 loop reads CASSNGQGAFGDTQYF. The CDR3 bases are TGTGCCAGCTCCAATGGACAGGGGGCGTTTGGAGATACGCAGTATTTT.

This clonotype was recorded at least ten times. CDR3 sequence reads: CSAVNRYSNQPQHF. CDR3 bases: TGCAGTGCTGTAAACAGATATAGCAATCAGCCCCAGCATTTT. The J gene is TRBJ1-5, the V gene TRBV20-1; D call uncertain. The CDR3 extends over 14 amino acids. Germline CDR1 is DFQATT and CDR2 is SNEGSKA (reference sequence). The V and J ends lost 5 bases and 0 bases respectively, with 11 bases between them.

In its sample, this clonotype is medium-sized. The chain couples TRBV12-3 or TRBV12-4 to TRBJ2-1, with 10 bases matching TRBD2. This CDR3 contains 16 residues. The V segment lost 4 bases and the J segment 0 bases; nucleotides outside the gene matches: 3. The CDR3 DNA reads TGTGCCAGCAGTTATAGCGGGAGGTACTCCTACAATGAGCAGTTCTTC. Its protein is CASSYSGRYSYNEQFF.

This clonotype has a handful of counts. CDR3: CSAGSTYQETQYF. The CDR3, as DNA: TGCAGTGCTGGCTCTACCTACCAAGAGACCCAGTACTTC. This sequence joins TRBV20-1 and TRBJ2-5; D uncertain. Trimming pared 5 bases from V and 0 bases from J, leaving 10 bases between. The length of the CDR3 is 13 residues. In germline, CDR1 is DFQATT, CDR2 SNEGSKA (reference sequence).

A word on this clonotype: A much larger clone is a single base away; this may be a read error. The chain uses TRBV20-1 and TRBJ1-1; no firm D call. The germline gives CDR1 DFQATT, CDR2 SNEGSKA (reference sequence). Trimming removed 3 bases at V and 5 bases at J, with 7 bases between. The CDR3 is 11 amino acids. CDR3 sequence (DNA): TGCAGTGCTAGGTCGTTTACTGAAGCTTTCTTT. Translating it yields CSARSFTEAFF.

Remarks on this clonotype: Germline and junction disagree at one end, which may indicate a read error. The chain employs TRBV5-1 and TRBJ2-7; the D is unclear. Germline CDR1 and CDR2: SGHRS and YFSETQ. The CDR3 is 12 residues long. The CDR3 loop reads CASTLDIYEQYF. The DNA for the CDR3 is TGCGCCAGCACCTTGGATATCTACGAGCAGTACTTC.

This clonotype was detected only a few times. This sequence joins TRBV11-2 and TRBJ1-5, with a tentative D call TRBD1 (5 bases). The CDR3 loop spans 15 amino acids. Germline V gene data show CDR1 as SGHAT and CDR2 as FQNNGV. Trimming removed 2 bases at V and 4 bases at J, with 12 bases between. The CDR3 DNA sequence: TGTGCCAGCAGCTTAAGTGGGGCAGGGAATCAGCCCCAGCATTTT. As protein: CASSLSGAGNQPQHF.

Only one count was recorded for this clonotype. This sequence joins TRBV14 and TRBJ1-1, with a weak D call TRBD1 (5 bases). Trimming pared 4 bases from V and 11 bases from J, leaving 17 bases between. From germline, CDR1 is SGHDN and CDR2 FVKESK. The CDR3 covers 13 residues. CDR3 region: CASSLSTGTHAFF. CDR3 nucleotides: TGTGCCAGCAGCCTCAGTACCGGGACGCACGCTTTCTTT.

The chain carries TRBV27 and TRBJ2-5; perhaps TRBD2 as D (6 bases). Germline-derived CDR1 and CDR2 are MNHEY and SMNVEV (reference sequence). The length of the CDR3 is 14 residues. Trimming took off 3 bases at V and 4 bases at J, with 12 bases between the two ends. The CDR3 sequence: CASSFYRDLETQYF. DNA for the CDR3: TGTGCCAGCAGTTTCTACCGGGACTTAGAGACCCAGTACTTC.

The sample holds a few counts of this clonotype. The chain links TRBV5-1 to TRBJ2-1, with D unclear. The V gene lost 7 bases and the J gene lost 5 bases, with 7 bases spanning the gap. The CDR3 runs to 11 residues. Germline V gene lookup returns CDR1 SGHRS and CDR2 YFSETQ. CDR3 nucleotide sequence: TGCGCCAGCCACTTCCACAATGAGCAGTTCTTC. Translated: CASHFHNEQFF.

This clonotype was observed at least ten times. V and J are TRBV15 and TRBJ1-5; D gene unclear. Germline V gene lookup returns CDR1 LNHNV and CDR2 YYDKDF (reference sequence). CDR3 length: 14 residues. V lost 0 bases and J 8 bases, leaving 11 bases between the germline ends. The CDR3, as DNA: TGTGCCACCAGCAGAGATCAGGTAGCTGAGCCCCAGCATTTT. Its translation is CATSRDQVAEPQHF.

Concerning this clonotype: With a much larger clone just one base away, this may be a read error. This chain links TRBV11-3 with TRBJ2-7; TRBD1 agrees at 9 bases. The CDR3 is 13 residues long. From germline, CDR1 is SGHNT and CDR2 YENEEA. Here the CDR3 DNA reads TGTGGCAGCACCGGACAGGGGTCCGTCGAGCAGTACTTC. Its protein product is CGSTGQGSVEQYF.

Details on this clonotype: A much larger clonotype is one base distant, so this may be a read error. The chain combines TRBV11-2 with TRBJ2-7; 9 positions agree with TRBD2. Germline CDR1 SGHAT, CDR2 FQNNGV. The CDR3 consists of 14 residues. Here the CDR3 DNA reads TGTGCCAGCATCTTAGGTAGCGGGAGCTACGAGCAGTACTTC. Translating it yields CASILGSGSYEQYF.